The rows below give T cell receptor beta chains drawn from one sample of a study of cytomegalovirus exposure and HLA in healthy donors. The assay was immunoSEQ multiplex PCR, and TCRdb's table has in-frame clones only and misses some. Its clone listing holds about 120,000 clones. The sequencing sample was made of PBMCs. Receptors were obtained from a middle-aged woman in good health and CMV-seropositive. The CDR3 runs from the conserved cysteine through the conserved F or W. Each record gives: J gene, V gene, D gene, CDR3 protein, CDR3 DNA. The D gene is left open where the match is weak.

J: TRBJ1-5
V: TRBV10-2
D: .
CDR3: CASSEQGEAQPQHF
DNA: TGCGCCAGCAGTGAACAGGGTGAGGCTCAGCCCCAGCATTTT

J: TRBJ1-5
V: TRBV19
D: .
CDR3: CASSRVRVTSNQPQHF
DNA: TGTGCCAGTAGTAGGGTTCGGGTGACTAGCAATCAGCCCCAGCATTTT

J: TRBJ2-7
V: TRBV6-1
D: TRBD1
CDR3: CASSEVFVGDSPYEQYF
DNA: TGTGCCAGCAGTGAAGTTTTTGTGGGGGACAGTCCCTACGAGCAGTACTTC

J: TRBJ2-5
V: TRBV27
D: TRBD1
CDR3: CASSFRHGGQAQETQYF
DNA: TGTGCCAGCAGTTTCCGCCACGGAGGACAGGCCCAAGAGACCCAGTACTTC

J: TRBJ1-2
V: TRBV28
D: TRBD1
CDR3: CASSFIGGQGERGYTF
DNA: TGTGCCAGCAGTTTTATAGGGGGACAGGGGGAACGTGGCTACACCTTC

J: TRBJ1-2
V: TRBV4-1
D: TRBD1
CDR3: CASSPTGVNYGYTF
DNA: TGCGCCAGCAGCCCGACAGGGGTTAACTATGGCTACACCTTC

J: TRBJ2-5
V: TRBV7-6
D: .
CDR3: CASSPTRGETQYF
DNA: TGTGCCAGCAGCCCTACAAGGGGCGAGACCCAGTACTTC

J: TRBJ2-1
V: TRBV9
D: TRBD2
CDR3: CASSVAGGDNEQFF
DNA: TGTGCCAGCAGCGTGGCGGGAGGAGACAATGAGCAGTTCTTC

J: TRBJ2-4
V: TRBV21-1
D: .
CDR3: CASSLRAGNIQYF
DNA: TGTGCCAGCAGTCTCCGCGCGGGAAACATTCAGTACTTC

J: TRBJ1-4
V: TRBV19
D: .
CDR3: CASSIPGDTSTNEKLFF
DNA: TGTGCCAGTAGTATCCCAGGGGATACTTCAACTAATGAAAAACTGTTTTTT

J: TRBJ2-7
V: TRBV6-1
D: TRBD1
CDR3: CASSVQGAFEQYF
DNA: TGTGCCAGCAGTGTACAGGGGGCATTCGAGCAGTACTTC

J: TRBJ2-4
V: TRBV7-2
D: TRBD1
CDR3: CASSSRTGEAKNIQYF
DNA: TGTGCCAGCAGCTCCCGGACAGGGGAAGCCAAAAACATTCAGTACTTC

J: TRBJ1-1
V: TRBV5-1
D: TRBD1
CDR3: CASSYGGGTGQMNTEAFF
DNA: TGCGCCAGCAGCTATGGTGGGGGGACAGGGCAAATGAACACTGAAGCTTTCTTT

J: TRBJ2-5
V: TRBV10-1
D: TRBD1
CDR3: CASSSDRVETQYF
DNA: TGCGCCAGCAGCTCGGACAGGGTAGAGACCCAGTACTTC

J: TRBJ1-3
V: TRBV4-3
D: TRBD1
CDR3: CASSQDPSAGGHTIYF
DNA: TGCGCCAGCAGCCAAGATCCGTCGGCAGGGGGCCACACCATATATTTT

J: TRBJ2-1
V: TRBV6-1
D: TRBD1
CDR3: CASSEGTDYNEQFF
DNA: TGTGCCAGCAGTGAGGGGACAGACTACAATGAGCAGTTCTTC

J: TRBJ1-4
V: TRBV7-2
D: .
CDR3: CASSSRTPPGGEKLFF
DNA: TGTGCCAGCAGCTCCCGGACCCCTCCGGGAGGCGAAAAACTGTTTTTT

J: TRBJ2-2
V: TRBV5-4
D: .
CDR3: CASSFFLFGLSNTGELFF
DNA: TGTGCCAGCAGCTTTTTCCTATTCGGACTGTCGAACACCGGGGAGCTGTTTTTT

J: TRBJ2-7
V: TRBV27
D: TRBD1
CDR3: CASSLSWRGQGRKNEQYF
DNA: TGTGCCAGCAGTTTATCGTGGAGAGGACAGGGGAGGAAAAACGAGCAGTACTTC

J: TRBJ2-4
V: TRBV28
D: .
CDR3: CASSILAKNIQYF
DNA: TGTGCCAGCAGTATTCTAGCCAAAAACATTCAGTACTTC

J: TRBJ2-7
V: TRBV15
D: .
CDR3: CATSSVGGADEQYF
DNA: TGTGCCACCAGCAGTGTGGGGGGGGCCGACGAGCAGTACTTC

J: TRBJ1-4
V: TRBV6-5
D: .
CDR3: CASSYYLPGEKLFF
DNA: TGTGCCAGCAGTTACTACTTACCGGGGGAAAAACTGTTTTTT

J: TRBJ2-1
V: TRBV27
D: TRBD2
CDR3: CASSFKSGRVGNEQFF
DNA: TGTGCCAGCAGTTTTAAGAGCGGGAGGGTGGGCAATGAGCAGTTCTTC

J: TRBJ2-5
V: TRBV7-2
D: .
CDR3: CASSSGAGPRETQYF
DNA: TGTGCCAGCAGCTCGGGCGCGGGACCGCGGGAGACCCAGTACTTC

J: TRBJ2-3
V: TRBV10-3
D: TRBD2
CDR3: CAISETSPGLGPHTQYF
DNA: TGTGCCATCAGTGAGACCAGTCCGGGACTAGGTCCCCATACGCAGTATTTT

J: TRBJ1-2
V: TRBV29-1
D: TRBD1
CDR3: CSVETGANYGYTF
DNA: TGCAGCGTTGAGACAGGGGCTAACTATGGCTACACCTTC

J: TRBJ2-7
V: TRBV5-1
D: .
CDR3: CASSESYEQYF
DNA: TGCGCCAGCAGTGAGAGCTACGAGCAGTACTTC

J: TRBJ2-1
V: TRBV9
D: TRBD2
CDR3: CASSDLAGRSYNEQFF
DNA: TGTGCCAGCAGCGACCTAGCGGGCCGCTCCTACAATGAGCAGTTCTTC

J: TRBJ2-1
V: TRBV27
D: .
CDR3: CASSSQTGLRRSEQFF
DNA: TGTGCCAGCAGTTCGCAGACGGGACTCCGGAGGTCTGAGCAGTTCTTC

J: TRBJ2-7
V: TRBV19
D: TRBD1
CDR3: CASNAGTGGYEQYF
DNA: TGTGCCAGTAACGCCGGGACAGGGGGTTACGAGCAGTACTTC

J: TRBJ2-5
V: TRBV30
D: TRBD2
CDR3: CAWNPTSGRIQETQYF
DNA: TGTGCCTGGAACCCTACTAGCGGGAGAATCCAAGAGACCCAGTACTTC

J: TRBJ1-5
V: TRBV27
D: .
CDR3: CASSLTGGQPQHF
DNA: TGTGCCAGCAGTTTAACCGGAGGGCAGCCCCAGCATTTT

J: TRBJ2-1
V: TRBV7-3
D: TRBD2
CDR3: CASSLMREGEQFF
DNA: TGTGCCAGCAGCTTAATGCGGGAGGGTGAGCAGTTCTTC

J: TRBJ1-4
V: TRBV28
D: .
CDR3: CASSPEGTFEKLFF
DNA: TGTGCCAGCAGCCCAGAGGGGACTTTTGAAAAACTGTTTTTT

J: TRBJ2-2
V: TRBV28
D: .
CDR3: CASSSGTTTGELFF
DNA: TGTGCCAGCAGTTCAGGCACCACGACCGGGGAGCTGTTTTTT

J: TRBJ2-5
V: TRBV5-6
D: TRBD2
CDR3: CASSLSRELETQYF
DNA: TGTGCCAGCAGCTTGTCGCGGGAGTTAGAGACCCAGTACTTC

J: TRBJ1-1
V: TRBV6-6
D: .
CDR3: CATGGGPGTEAFF
DNA: TGTGCCACCGGAGGCGGTCCGGGCACTGAAGCTTTCTTT

J: TRBJ1-2
V: TRBV10-3
D: .
CDR3: CAISREAHEGYTF
DNA: TGTGCCATCAGCCGAGAGGCGCACGAGGGCTACACCTTC

J: TRBJ2-4
V: TRBV25-1
D: TRBD1
CDR3: CASSGQGRIQYF
DNA: TGTGCCAGCAGTGGACAGGGCCGGATTCAGTACTTC

J: TRBJ2-7
V: TRBV27
D: TRBD1
CDR3: CASSHGTAYEQYF
DNA: TGTGCCAGCAGCCACGGGACAGCGTACGAGCAGTACTTC

J: TRBJ1-5
V: TRBV6-1
D: TRBD1
CDR3: CASSDRDRAGNQPQHF
DNA: TGTGCCAGCAGTGATCGTGACAGGGCCGGGAATCAGCCCCAGCATTTT

J: TRBJ2-7
V: TRBV11-3
D: TRBD2
CDR3: CASSLGLAGEGEQYF
DNA: TGTGCCAGCAGCTTAGGACTAGCGGGAGAGGGCGAGCAGTACTTC

J: TRBJ2-1
V: TRBV5-1
D: .
CDR3: CASSLLAEQFF
DNA: TGCGCCAGCAGCCTTCTAGCCGAGCAGTTCTTC

J: TRBJ1-4
V: TRBV19
D: .
CDR3: CASSPPSWGGNEKLFF
DNA: TGTGCCAGTAGTCCCCCCAGCTGGGGAGGTAATGAAAAACTGTTTTTT

J: TRBJ1-4
V: TRBV2
D: .
CDR3: CASSVSRGDEKLFF
DNA: TGTGCCAGCAGTGTGTCCAGGGGAGACGAAAAACTGTTTTTT

J: TRBJ2-7
V: TRBV10-3
D: TRBD2
CDR3: CAIKPLAGQHEQYF
DNA: TGTGCCATCAAACCGTTAGCGGGGCAACACGAGCAGTACTTC

J: TRBJ2-5
V: TRBV28
D: TRBD2
CDR3: CASSASGRARQETQYF
DNA: TGTGCCAGCAGCGCAAGCGGGAGGGCTCGTCAAGAGACCCAGTACTTC

J: TRBJ2-2
V: TRBV5-1
D: TRBD2
CDR3: CASSGLAGVTGELFF
DNA: TGCGCCAGCAGCGGACTAGCGGGAGTTACCGGGGAGCTGTTTTTT

J: TRBJ2-3
V: TRBV5-1
D: .
CDR3: CASSLSQADTQYF
DNA: TGCGCCAGCAGCCTTAGTCAAGCGGATACGCAGTATTTT